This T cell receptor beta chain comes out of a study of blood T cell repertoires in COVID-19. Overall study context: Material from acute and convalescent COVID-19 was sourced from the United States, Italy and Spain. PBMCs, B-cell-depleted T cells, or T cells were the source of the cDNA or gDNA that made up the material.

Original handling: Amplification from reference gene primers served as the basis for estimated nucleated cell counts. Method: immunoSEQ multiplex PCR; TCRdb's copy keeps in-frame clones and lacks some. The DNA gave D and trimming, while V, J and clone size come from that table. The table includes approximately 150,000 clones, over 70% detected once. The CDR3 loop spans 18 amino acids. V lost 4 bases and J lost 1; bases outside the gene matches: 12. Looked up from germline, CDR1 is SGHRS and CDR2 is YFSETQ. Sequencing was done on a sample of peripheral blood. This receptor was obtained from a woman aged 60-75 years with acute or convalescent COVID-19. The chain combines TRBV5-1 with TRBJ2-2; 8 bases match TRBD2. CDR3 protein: CASSPRLPLAENTGELFF. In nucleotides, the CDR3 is TGCGCCAGCAGCCCTCGACTCCCACTAGCGGAGAACACCGGGGAGCTGTTTTTT. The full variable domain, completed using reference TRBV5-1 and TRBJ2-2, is KAGVTQTPRYLIKTRGQQVTLSCSPISGHRSVSWYQQTPGQGLQFLFEYFSETQRNKGNFPGRFSGRQFSNSRSEMNVSTLELGDSALYLCASSPRLPLAENTGELFFGEGSRLTVL.